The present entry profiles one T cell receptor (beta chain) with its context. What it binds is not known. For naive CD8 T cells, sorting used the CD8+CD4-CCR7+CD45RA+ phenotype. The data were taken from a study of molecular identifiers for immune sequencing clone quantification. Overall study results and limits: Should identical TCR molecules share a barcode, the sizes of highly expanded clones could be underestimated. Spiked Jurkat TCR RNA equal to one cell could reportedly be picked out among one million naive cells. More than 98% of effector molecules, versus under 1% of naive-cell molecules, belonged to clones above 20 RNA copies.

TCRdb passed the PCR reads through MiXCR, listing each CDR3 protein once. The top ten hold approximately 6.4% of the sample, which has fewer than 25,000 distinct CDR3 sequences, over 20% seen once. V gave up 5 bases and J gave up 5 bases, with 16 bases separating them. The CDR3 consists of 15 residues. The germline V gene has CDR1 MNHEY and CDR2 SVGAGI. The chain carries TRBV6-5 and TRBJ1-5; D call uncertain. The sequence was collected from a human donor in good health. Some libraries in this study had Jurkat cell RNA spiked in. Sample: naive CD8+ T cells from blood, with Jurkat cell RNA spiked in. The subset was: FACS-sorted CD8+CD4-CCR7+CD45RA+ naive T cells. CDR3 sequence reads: CASSPGGPRDQPQHF. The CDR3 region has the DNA TGTGCCAGCAGTCCCGGTGGCCCTCGAGATCAGCCCCAGCATTTT.